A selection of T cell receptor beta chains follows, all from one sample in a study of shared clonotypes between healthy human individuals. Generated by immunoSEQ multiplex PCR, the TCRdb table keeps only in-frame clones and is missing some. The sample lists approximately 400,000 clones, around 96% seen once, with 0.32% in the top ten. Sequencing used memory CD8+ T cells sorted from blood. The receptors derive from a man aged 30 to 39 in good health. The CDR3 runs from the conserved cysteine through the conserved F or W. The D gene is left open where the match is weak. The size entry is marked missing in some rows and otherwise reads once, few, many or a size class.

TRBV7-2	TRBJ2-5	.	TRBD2	TGTGCCAGCAGCTTAGCAGGCGGGGAGGGAGAGACCCAGTACTTC	CASSLAGGEGETQYF
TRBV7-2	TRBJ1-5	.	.	TGTGCCAGCAGCTTAGTCGGGTTTAGCAATCAGCCCCAGCATTTT	CASSLVGFSNQPQHF
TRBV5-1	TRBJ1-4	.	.	TGCGCCAGCGGATTTGCAGGGGTTAATGAAAAACTGTTTTTT	CASGFAGVNEKLFF
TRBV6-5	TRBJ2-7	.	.	TGTGCCAGCAGTTACTCAGGGGAAGGGTACGAGCAGTACTTC	CASSYSGEGYEQYF
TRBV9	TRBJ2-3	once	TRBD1	TGTGCCAGCAGCGGACACAGGGGTACAGATACGCAGTATTTT	CASSGHRGTDTQYF
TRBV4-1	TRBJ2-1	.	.	TGCGCCAGCAGCCAAGCGGGCTCCTACAATGAGCAGTTCTTC	CASSQAGSYNEQFF
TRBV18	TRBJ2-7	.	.	TGTGCCAGCTCCCCCGGGTCCAGGGTATTTGCCGAGCAGTACTTC	CASSPGSRVFAEQYF
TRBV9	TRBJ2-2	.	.	TGTGCCAGCAGCACCGGCGGCGGCGGGGAGCTGTTTTTT	CASSTGGGGELFF
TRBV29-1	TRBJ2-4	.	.	TGCAGCGTTAGGGGAAAATTAGCCAAAAACATTCAGTACTTC	CSVRGKLAKNIQYF
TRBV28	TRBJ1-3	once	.	TGTGCCAGCCGATCGGGGGCGCCAGGAAACACCATATATTTT	CASRSGAPGNTIYF
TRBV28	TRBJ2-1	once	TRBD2	TGTGCCACCCAACTAGCGGGAGGAGGTGAGCAGTTCTTC	CATQLAGGGEQFF
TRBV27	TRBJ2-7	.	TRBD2	TGTGCCAGCAGTTCCCTCGGACTAGCGGACTACGAGCAGTACTTC	CASSSLGLADYEQYF
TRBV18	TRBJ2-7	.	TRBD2	TGTGCCAGCTCACCACTTATCGGGGGGGATGGCTACGAGCAGTACTTC	CASSPLIGGDGYEQYF
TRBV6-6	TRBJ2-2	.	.	TGTGCCAGCAGTTACGATGTGCGGGGTCACACCGGGGAGCTGTTTTTT	CASSYDVRGHTGELFF
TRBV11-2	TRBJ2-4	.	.	TGTGCCAGCAGCCTCATTGGTAATCAGGGCCGGACGAAAAACATTCAGTACTTC	CASSLIGNQGRTKNIQYF
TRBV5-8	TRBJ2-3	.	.	TGTGCCAGCAGCTTGAAAGGGCTCGCGGGTACGCAGTATTTT	CASSLKGLAGTQYF
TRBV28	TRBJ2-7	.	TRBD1	TGTGCCAGCAGTCCACAGGGGGAGGACGAGCAGTACTTC	CASSPQGEDEQYF
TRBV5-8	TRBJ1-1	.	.	TGTGCCAGCAGCAGTGACATGAACACTGAAGCTTTCTTT	CASSSDMNTEAFF
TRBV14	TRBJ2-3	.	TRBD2	TGTGCCAGCAGCCAAGCCAGGGAAGCAGGGACTAGCGGTTCTGGTAGCCCAGATACGCAGTATTTT	CASSQAREAGTSGSGSPDTQYF
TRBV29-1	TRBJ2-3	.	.	TGCAGCGTTTCCTCGGGAGTGAGGACAGATACGCAGTATTTT	CSVSSGVRTDTQYF
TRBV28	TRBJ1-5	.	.	TGTGCCAGCAGTTATACAGGGAAATATCAGCCCCAGCATTTT	CASSYTGKYQPQHF
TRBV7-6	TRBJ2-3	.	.	TGTGCCAGCACCTACGGAGGTCCAACAGATACGCAGTATTTT	CASTYGGPTDTQYF
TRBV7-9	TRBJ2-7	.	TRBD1	TGTGCCAGCAGCTACAGGGGCGAGCAGTACTTC	CASSYRGEQYF
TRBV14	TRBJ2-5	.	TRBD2	TGTGCCAGCAGCAGCGGACTAGCGGGAGGGCACTACATGCAAGAGACCCAGTACTTC	CASSSGLAGGHYMQETQYF
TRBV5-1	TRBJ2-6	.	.	TGCGCCCAGGAAGACAGGCGATCAACCTGGGCCAACGTCCTGACTTTC	CAQEDRRSTWANVLTF
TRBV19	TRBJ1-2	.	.	TGTGCCAGTAGTATACAAAATGGCTACACCTTC	CASSIQNGYTF
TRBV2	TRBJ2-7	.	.	TGTGCCAGCAGTGAAGCGCTTCATAACTACGAGCAGTACTTC	CASSEALHNYEQYF
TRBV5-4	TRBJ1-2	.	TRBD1	TGTGCCAGCAGCTTGCCAAAGGGGGCTGGAGGCTACACCTTC	CASSLPKGAGGYTF
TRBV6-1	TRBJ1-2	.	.	TGTGCCAGCAGTGAAGCGTGGCGGCAGGGAGACGGCTACACCTTC	CASSEAWRQGDGYTF
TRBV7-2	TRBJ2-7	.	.	TGTGCCAGCTCTGCGGTAGTGGCCCGTTCGTACGAGCAGTACTTC	CASSAVVARSYEQYF
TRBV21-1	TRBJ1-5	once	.	TGTGCCAGCGGACTAGACAGGGCTTTTGGTCAGCCCCAGCATTTT	CASGLDRAFGQPQHF
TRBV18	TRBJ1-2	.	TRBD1	TGTGCCAGCTCACCCGGGACAGGGAACTATGGCTACACCTTC	CASSPGTGNYGYTF
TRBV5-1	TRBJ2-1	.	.	TGCGCCAGCAGCTTGGAAAATGAGGGCTTCTACAATGAGCAGTTCTTC	CASSLENEGFYNEQFF
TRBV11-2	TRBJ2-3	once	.	TGTGCCAGCAGCGGGAAGGCAACAGATACGCAGTATTTT	CASSGKATDTQYF
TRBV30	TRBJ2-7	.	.	TGTGCCTGGATAGCAGAAGGCGAGCAGTACTTC	CAWIAEGEQYF